The 22 T cell receptor beta chains reported below all come from one sample, sequenced in a study of cytomegalovirus exposure and HLA in healthy donors. The PCR made use of 60 Vbeta and 13 Jbeta primers. Some clones are missing from TCRdb's copy, which holds only in-frame ones; the method was immunoSEQ multiplex PCR. The sample carries around 150,000 clones, roughly 87% recorded once. Source material: PBMCs. Receptors were obtained from a girl aged 10 to 17 in good health and CMV-seropositive.

The gene calls are TRBV18 and TRBJ2-1; D not certain. The germline CDR1 and CDR2 sequences are KGHSH and LQKENI. The CDR3 length is 15 residues. V lost 1 base to trimming and J lost 2 bases, with 9 bases between them. CDR3: CASSPLQFPYNEQFF. The CDR3 DNA reads TGTGCCAGCTCACCACTCCAGTTCCCCTACAATGAGCAGTTCTTC.

This chain uses TRBV6-1 with TRBJ1-4; D uncertain. Looked up from germline, CDR1 is MNHNS and CDR2 is SASEGT. This CDR3 contains 16 residues. V shed 4 bases and J shed 2 bases, with 14 bases lying between them. In DNA form, the CDR3 reads TGTGCCAGCAGTGTTACTCCGGGGAGGACTAATGAAAAACTGTTTTTT. Translated, it gives CASSVTPGRTNEKLFF.

This rearrangement joins TRBV7-8 to TRBJ1-2; D is undetermined. CDR3 length: 15 amino acids. Germline CDR1 SGHVS, CDR2 FQNEAQ. V gave up 5 bases and J gave up 3 bases, with 16 bases separating them. DNA for the CDR3: TGTGCCAGCAGCGATACCTGGGCAGCTGACTATGGCTACACCTTC. Its protein product is CASSDTWAADYGYTF.

The chain is built from TRBV6-1 and TRBJ1-2; 7 bases agree with TRBD1. Per the germline V gene, CDR1 is MNHNS and CDR2 is SASEGT. The junction had 6 bases not matched to a gene; V was cut back by 2 bases and J by 3 bases. CDR3 length: 15 amino acids. CDR3 nucleotide sequence: TGTGCCAGCAGTGAACGAGGGGGCGCGTACTATGGCTACACCTTC. It yields the protein CASSERGGAYYGYTF.

This clone has more than one count but fewer than ten. This sequence joins TRBV10-3 and TRBJ2-2, with D perhaps TRBD2 (6 bases). The CDR3 consists of 19 residues. Germline assignment: CDR1 ENHRY and CDR2 SYGVKD. V gave up 2 bases and J gave up 0 bases, with 19 bases separating them. The CDR3 DNA follows: TGTGCCATCAGTGAGACGGGACCGGGGCGGGAATCGAACACCGGGGAGCTGTTTTTT. Its translation: CAISETGPGRESNTGELFF.

V is TRBV5-1 and J is TRBJ2-1; TRBD1 matches 7 bases. The CDR3 runs to 15 residues. The V gene end was trimmed by 4 bases and the J gene end by 2 bases; junction bases not matched to a gene: 6. Germline CDR1 is SGHRS and CDR2 is YFSETQ. This chain's CDR3 is CASSERTGPYNEQFF. The DNA for the CDR3 is TGCGCCAGCAGCGAGCGGACAGGACCCTACAATGAGCAGTTCTTC.

This clone has only one observation. The V and J genes are TRBV10-3 and TRBJ2-7; TRBD1 matches 8 bases. Looked up from germline, CDR1 is ENHRY and CDR2 is SYGVKD. The J segment lost 4 bases and the V segment lost 11 bases, leaving 10 bases of the junction unmatched. The CDR3 consists of 13 residues. The CDR3 loop is CAVSMDREYEQYF. Written as DNA, the CDR3 is TGTGCCGTATCGATGGACAGGGAGTACGAGCAGTACTTC.

This clone was seen a few times. The chain combines TRBV5-1 with TRBJ2-2, with a tentative D call TRBD1 (6 bases). V was trimmed by 4 bases and J by 2 bases, leaving 15 bases between them. CDR1 and CDR2 (germline): SGHRS, YFSETQ. The CDR3 has 16 residues. This CDR3 reads CASSARTEYNTGELFF. CDR3 coding DNA: TGCGCCAGCAGCGCCCGGACAGAGTACAACACCGGGGAGCTGTTTTTT.

The genes are TRBV2 and TRBJ2-7, with a weak D call TRBD1 (5 bases). The CDR3 sequence is 16 residues long. The germline V and J ends were trimmed by 6 bases and 0 bases, with 18 bases remaining between them. CDR1 and CDR2 from the germline V gene are SNHLY and FYNNEI. Here the CDR3 DNA reads TGTGCCAGCAGAGCCATAACAGGTGAATACTCCTACGAGCAGTACTTC. It codes for CASRAITGEYSYEQYF.

This chain joins TRBV19 and TRBJ2-7; 10 nucleotides match TRBD2. Unmatched junction bases numbered 6, after V lost 1 base and J lost 6 bases. From germline, CDR1 is LNHDA and CDR2 SQIVND (reference sequence). This CDR3 comprises 15 residues. In DNA form, the CDR3 reads TGTGCCAGTAGTATAGGAGTAGCGGGAGGCTCCGAGCAGTACTTC. This translates into CASSIGVAGGSEQYF.

This chain joins TRBV5-8 and TRBJ1-1; D might be TRBD1 (6 bases). Germline assignment: CDR1 SGHTS and CDR2 YDEGEE. V shed 3 bases and J shed 8 bases, with 17 bases lying between them. The CDR3 loop spans 14 amino acids. The CDR3 region is CASSWGPDRVEAFF. The CDR3 coding sequence is TGTGCCAGCAGCTGGGGGCCGGATCGGGTAGAAGCTTTCTTT.

The rearrangement links TRBV28 to TRBJ1-2; D unresolved. The CDR3 length is 14 residues. Germline CDR1 is MDHEN and CDR2 is SYDVKM. V lost 7 bases and J lost 0, with 12 bases in between. Written as DNA, the CDR3 is TGTGCCAGCACTGACGGTCAGGCTAACTATGGCTACACCTTC. Its protein product is CASTDGQANYGYTF.

The sample holds a few counts of this clone. The chain recombines TRBV25-1 with TRBJ2-5; 8 nucleotides align to TRBD1. Losses at the gene ends were 11 bases for V and 5 bases for J; bases not matched to a gene: 4. Germline CDR1 and CDR2: MGHDK and SYGVNS. This CDR3 region has 11 residues. The CDR3 DNA is TGTGCCGCGCAGGGGGCCGAGACCCAGTACTTC. It specifies CAAQGAETQYF.

This sequence joins TRBV6-6 and TRBJ2-7; maybe TRBD2 (5 bases). CDR1 and CDR2 from the germline V gene are MNHNY and SVGAGI (reference sequence). The CDR3 has 14 amino acids. V dropped 3 bases and J dropped 5 bases, with 14 bases sitting between them. CDR3 in amino acids: CASSYIWAEDEQYF. DNA of the CDR3: TGTGCCAGCAGTTATATTTGGGCGGAGGACGAGCAGTACTTC.

The V and J genes are TRBV6-1 and TRBJ2-3; 10 positions match TRBD2. The length of the CDR3 is 17 residues. CDR1 is MNHNS, CDR2 SASEGT, per germline. Unmatched junction bases numbered 7, after V lost 2 bases and J lost 2 bases. The CDR3 reads CASSEMSSGGITDTQYF. CDR3 nucleotide sequence: TGTGCCAGCAGTGAAATGAGTAGCGGGGGGATCACAGATACGCAGTATTTT.

This clone has more than one count but fewer than ten. The gene calls are TRBV6-5 and TRBJ1-1; 9 bases line up with TRBD1. After removal of 4 bases from V and 3 bases from J, the junction contained 6 bases not matched to a gene. This CDR3 is 15 amino acids long. Looked up from germline, CDR1 is MNHEY and CDR2 is SVGAGI. This chain's CDR3 is CASSSPGTGHTEAFF. The CDR3 DNA reads TGTGCCAGCAGTTCCCCCGGGACAGGGCACACTGAAGCTTTCTTT.

The rearrangement uses TRBV6-6 and TRBJ1-1; D ambiguous. This CDR3 is built from 14 residues. Germline CDR1 reads MNHNY; CDR2 reads SVGAGI (reference sequence). V was shortened by 6 bases and J by 5 bases, with 16 bases between the two germline ends. CDR3 sequence reads: CASSPISWETEAFF. Written as DNA, the CDR3 is TGTGCCAGCAGCCCCATTTCCTGGGAGACTGAAGCTTTCTTT.

On this clone itself: Other DNA sequences within the sample encode an identical CDR3. V and J are TRBV7-9 and TRBJ1-3; weak D call: TRBD1 (5 bases). Germline V gene sequence: CDR1 SEHNR, CDR2 FQNEAQ (reference sequence). The CDR3 length is 15 residues. The germline V and J ends were trimmed by 3 bases and 4 bases, with 13 bases remaining between them. Here the CDR3 reads CASSLDRGSGNTIYF. Written as DNA, the CDR3 is TGTGCCAGCAGCTTGGATAGGGGATCCGGAAACACCATATATTTT.

This sequence joins TRBV5-1 and TRBJ2-1; 12 bases agree with TRBD2. Germline V CDR1 and CDR2: SGHRS, YFSETQ. The J segment lost 9 bases and the V segment lost 5 bases, leaving 9 bases of the junction unmatched. There are 15 residues in the CDR3. In DNA form, the CDR3 reads TGCGCCAGCAGTCCCCTAGCGGGAGGGGTCGGTGAGCAGTTCTTC. Its protein product is CASSPLAGGVGEQFF.

This chain connects TRBV5-1 to TRBJ2-5; D ambiguous. In germline, CDR1 is SGHRS, CDR2 YFSETQ. The V end was cut by 4 bases, the J end by 5 bases, with 9 bases between. The CDR3 contains 12 residues. The CDR3 sequence: CASSRTQETQYF. CDR3 bases: TGCGCCAGCAGCCGAACCCAGGAGACCCAGTACTTC.

This clone was observed a single time. The chain joins TRBV7-6 to TRBJ2-1, with 11 positions matching TRBD1. Germline CDR1 SGHVS, CDR2 FNYEAQ. CDR3 size: 15 residues. V shed 4 bases, J shed 7 bases, and the junction held 6 bases outside the gene matches. This CDR3 is CASSSAGTGGNEQFF. The CDR3 region has the DNA TGTGCCAGCAGCTCCGCGGGGACAGGGGGGAATGAGCAGTTCTTC.

The chain joins TRBV19 to TRBJ2-2; TRBD1 agrees at 9 bases. After removal of 5 bases from V and 6 bases from J, the junction contained 10 bases not matched to a gene. Germline assignment: CDR1 LNHDA and CDR2 SQIVND (reference sequence). The CDR3 consists of 16 residues. The CDR3 nucleotides are TGTGCCAGTAGTGACCGGGACAGGGTCGGTTCCGGGGAGCTGTTTTTT. Protein product: CASSDRDRVGSGELFF.